This is a list of T cell receptor beta chains from one sample in a study of PD-L1 blockade in urothelial cancer. Profiling relied on immunoSEQ multiplex PCR, and the TCRdb table lists in-frame clones only, not all of them. Here the sample spans approximately 90,000 clones, 84% being singletons. Sequences were derived from PBMCs, sampled around atezolizumab (anti-PD-L1) treatment. These receptors were taken from a man between 60 and 70 years old with urothelial cancer. CDR3s include the opening cysteine and the closing phenylalanine or tryptophan. D genes are given only for firm matches. Clone size is stated in some rows and not others, as once, few, many or a class when expanded.

j_call d_call clone_size cdr3_length v_call cdr3_nt cdr3_aa
TRBJ1-2 TRBD1 NA 15 TRBV18 TGTGCCAGCTCGGGAAACCGGGACAGCAACTATGGCTACACCTTC CASSGNRDSNYGYTF
TRBJ1-5 NA NA 15 TRBV2 TGTGCCAGCAGTGAGAGACAGCTTAGCAATCAGCCCCAGCATTTT CASSERQLSNQPQHF
TRBJ1-1 NA NA 13 TRBV6-7 TGTGCCAGCAGTTATTGTCGGGGGGCTGAAGCTTTCTTT CASSYCRGAEAFF
TRBJ2-1 NA NA 12 TRBV4-2 TGTGCCAGCAGCCATGCTAGCAATGAGCAGTTCTTC CASSHASNEQFF
TRBJ1-2 TRBD1 NA 12 TRBV2 TGTGCCAGCAGACAGGGGGAAAATGGCTACACCTTC CASRQGENGYTF
TRBJ2-2 TRBD1 few 15 TRBV5-6 TGTGCCAGCAGCTTGGGACAGGGTAACACCGGGGAGCTGTTTTTT CASSLGQGNTGELFF
TRBJ2-5 NA NA 17 TRBV4-1 TGCGCCAGCAGCCAAGATGCGACAAGACCCTACCAAGAGACCCAGTACTTC CASSQDATRPYQETQYF
TRBJ2-1 TRBD2 NA 15 TRBV5-1 TGCGCCAGCAGCCAGGTGGGAGGGTACGTCAATGAGCAGTTCTTC CASSQVGGYVNEQFF
TRBJ2-7 TRBD2 NA 17 TRBV4-1 TGCGCCAGCAGCCAAGGGCCGCTGGGGGGGACCTCCTACGAGCAGTACTTC CASSQGPLGGTSYEQYF
TRBJ1-2 TRBD1 NA 14 TRBV6-1 TGTGCCAGCACCAACTTACAGGGGGCCTATGGCTACACCTTC CASTNLQGAYGYTF
TRBJ2-7 NA once 14 TRBV30 TGTGCCTGGAGTGCCTACGGGGGGCAAGGCGAGCAGTACTTC CAWSAYGGQGEQYF
TRBJ2-7 NA NA 14 TRBV18 TGTGCCAGCTCACCGATTGACAGCTCCTACGAGCAGTGCTTC CASSPIDSSYEQCF
TRBJ1-6 TRBD1 few 15 TRBV10-1 TGCGCCAGCAGTGAGGGGACAGCCAGGAATTCACCCCTCCACTTT CASSEGTARNSPLHF
TRBJ1-3 NA NA 17 TRBV12-2 TGTGCAAGTCGCTTAAGGAGACGGCAGGGGTGGACGAACACCATATATTTT CASRLRRRQGWTNTIYF
TRBJ2-7 NA once 14 TRBV27 TGTGCCAGCAGTTCCGGGACTGCACCCTACGAGCAGTACTTC CASSSGTAPYEQYF
TRBJ2-3 NA NA 16 TRBV9 TGTGCCAGCAGCGTACTTCTGGGGGGTAGCACAGATACGCAGTATTTT CASSVLLGGSTDTQYF
TRBJ1-2 TRBD1 few 13 TRBV6-5 TGTGCCAGCAGCCAAGACAGGGTCTATGGCTACACCTTC CASSQDRVYGYTF
TRBJ1-5 TRBD1 NA 16 TRBV28 TGTGCCAGCAGTCCATCAACAGGGGATAGCAATCAGCCCCAGCATTTT CASSPSTGDSNQPQHF
TRBJ2-5 TRBD1 NA 14 TRBV15 TGTGCCACCAGCTACCGACAGGGCCAAGAGACCCAGTACTTC CATSYRQGQETQYF
TRBJ1-6 TRBD1 NA 17 TRBV6-1 TGTGCCAGCAGTGCGAGATCCGGGACAGGGAATAATTCACCCCTCCACTTT CASSARSGTGNNSPLHF
TRBJ2-1 TRBD2 NA 15 TRBV6-6 TGTGCCAGCAGCTCCGGACTAGCGGGTTACAATGAGCAGTTCTTC CASSSGLAGYNEQFF
TRBJ2-7 NA NA 15 TRBV5-1 TGCGCCAGCAGCTTGGATCCGGGTCGACAGTACGAGCAGTACTTC CASSLDPGRQYEQYF
TRBJ2-1 NA NA 15 TRBV7-6 TGTGCCAGCAGCGGTTACCCGCGGGCCCACAATGAGCAGTTCTTC CASSGYPRAHNEQFF
TRBJ1-1 NA once 12 TRBV28 TGTGCCAGCAGTCCCGGACTTGTTGGAGCTTTCTTT CASSPGLVGAFF
TRBJ1-4 NA NA 16 TRBV18 TGTGCCAGCTCACCACCTAATCGTGCAACTAATGAAAAACTGTTTTTT CASSPPNRATNEKLFF
TRBJ2-1 TRBD2 NA 20 TRBV7-6 TGTGCCAGCAGCCTTAGAACTAACTTGGAGCGGGAGAAGGGCTACAATGAGCAGTTCTTC CASSLRTNLEREKGYNEQFF
TRBJ2-2 NA NA 15 TRBV9 TGTGCCAGCAGCGTTCAGACAGGACTCACCGGGGAGCTGTTTTTT CASSVQTGLTGELFF
TRBJ2-5 NA NA 15 TRBV9 TGTGCCAGCAACCAACCGGCCAGGGGCCAAGAGACCCAGTACTTC CASNQPARGQETQYF
TRBJ2-1 NA NA 15 TRBV9 TGTGCCAGCAGCGTAGCGGCGGGGAGAAACAATGAGCAGTTCTTC CASSVAAGRNNEQFF
TRBJ1-1 NA once 14 TRBV6-6 TGTGCCAGCAGTCGGGGGGAAATCAACACTGAAGCTTTCTTT CASSRGEINTEAFF
TRBJ2-3 TRBD2 NA 18 TRBV2 TGTGCCAGCAGTGAAGCGCTCCGACTAGCAATGGGGAGCGATACGCAGTATTTT CASSEALRLAMGSDTQYF
TRBJ2-5 NA NA 12 TRBV12-5 TGTGCTAGTGCCGTGGTAGGGGAAACCCAGTACTTC CASAVVGETQYF
TRBJ1-3 NA NA 15 TRBV18 TGTGCCAGCTTCTACAGGGCCAGCTCTGGAAACACCATATATTTT CASFYRASSGNTIYF
TRBJ2-1 NA once 12 TRBV12-5 TGTGCTAGTGGTTTGACTTACGGTGAGCAGTTCTTC CASGLTYGEQFF
TRBJ2-7 TRBD2 NA 16 TRBV7-2 TGTGCCAGCAGCTTAGTGGGACTAGCGGGGAAGAACGAGCAGTACTTC CASSLVGLAGKNEQYF
TRBJ2-7 TRBD1 once 15 TRBV6-5 TGTGCCAGCAGTTACGGGACAGGGGTTCCCTACGAGCAGTACTTC CASSYGTGVPYEQYF
TRBJ2-5 NA few 11 TRBV6-6 TGTGCCAGCAGCCCTCGAGGAACCCAGTACTTC CASSPRGTQYF
TRBJ1-1 TRBD1 NA 15 TRBV11-1 TGTGCCAGCAGCTTAGGACAGGGGGCTTACACTGAAGCTTTCTTT CASSLGQGAYTEAFF
TRBJ1-1 NA NA 15 TRBV7-2 TGTGCCAGCAGCTCCTCCGTCGGGGGATACGCTGAAGCTTTCTTT CASSSSVGGYAEAFF
TRBJ2-3 TRBD2 NA 14 TRBV6-1 TGTGCCACCGCGGGAGGGGGAAGCACAGATACGCAGTATTTT CATAGGGSTDTQYF
TRBJ1-1 NA NA 14 TRBV5-1 TGCGCCAGCAGCCCCTCCTCAGGGAACACTGAAGCTTTCTTT CASSPSSGNTEAFF
TRBJ2-1 TRBD2 NA 16 TRBV29-1 TGCAGCGTCGATCGGGCGGGAGGGCCATTAGGGGGTGAGCAGTTCTTC CSVDRAGGPLGGEQFF
TRBJ2-1 TRBD2 NA 14 TRBV5-1 TGCGCCAGCAGCCAAGGACTAGCGGGAGACGAGCAGTTCTTC CASSQGLAGDEQFF
TRBJ2-7 NA once 15 TRBV4-3 TGCGCCAGCAGCCTTGGGGTGGTAGCGGAGTACGAGCAGTACTTC CASSLGVVAEYEQYF
TRBJ1-5 NA NA 15 TRBV6-6 TGTGCCAGCAGCACACAGGGACGTGGCAATCAGCCCCAGCATTTT CASSTQGRGNQPQHF
TRBJ2-5 NA NA 14 TRBV11-2 TGTGCCAGCAGCTTAGGAAGCGTCGGGAAGACCCAGTACTTC CASSLGSVGKTQYF
TRBJ2-6 NA NA 14 TRBV30 TGTGCCTCAACGGGGGACTCTGGGGCCAACGTCCTGACTTTC CASTGDSGANVLTF
TRBJ2-1 NA NA 15 TRBV7-9 TGTGCCAGCAGCTCTACCATAAGGACAGTCAATGAGCAGTTCTTC CASSSTIRTVNEQFF
TRBJ2-7 TRBD1 NA 14 TRBV19 TGTGCCAGTAGTATCGACAGGGGACCCTACGAGCAGTACTTC CASSIDRGPYEQYF
TRBJ2-5 NA NA 14 TRBV28 TGTGCCAGCAGCATACGGACACCGCAAGAGACCCAGTACTTC CASSIRTPQETQYF
TRBJ1-3 NA NA 14 TRBV6-1 TGTGCCAGCAGGGACACTTACTCTGGAAACACCATATATTTT CASRDTYSGNTIYF
TRBJ1-1 NA NA 14 TRBV10-1 TGCGCCAGCAGTGAGTCGGGCAGGGAAACTGAAGCTTTCTTT CASSESGRETEAFF
TRBJ2-2 NA NA 15 TRBV5-4 TGTGCCAGCAGCGCGGGACGGGAGAACACCGGGGAGCTGTTTTTT CASSAGRENTGELFF
TRBJ1-1 NA few 14 TRBV10-1 TGCGCCAGCAGTGAGGACACTTTGAACACTGAAGCTTTCTTT CASSEDTLNTEAFF
TRBJ2-7 NA few 15 TRBV19 TGTGCCAGTAGTATAAGCTCGGCTAGCTCCTACGAGCAGTACTTC CASSISSASSYEQYF
TRBJ2-2 TRBD2 once 19 TRBV5-1 TGCGCCAGCAGCTTGGTATTGGCAGCGGGGGCCTGGGACACCGGGGAGCTGTTTTTT CASSLVLAAGAWDTGELFF
TRBJ1-6 NA few 13 TRBV7-9 TGTGCCAGCAGCTTACCAAGCAATTCACCCCTCCACTTT CASSLPSNSPLHF
TRBJ2-3 TRBD1 NA 14 TRBV2 TGTGCCAGCGAGACAGGGGTGAGGGGAGATACGCAGTATTTT CASETGVRGDTQYF